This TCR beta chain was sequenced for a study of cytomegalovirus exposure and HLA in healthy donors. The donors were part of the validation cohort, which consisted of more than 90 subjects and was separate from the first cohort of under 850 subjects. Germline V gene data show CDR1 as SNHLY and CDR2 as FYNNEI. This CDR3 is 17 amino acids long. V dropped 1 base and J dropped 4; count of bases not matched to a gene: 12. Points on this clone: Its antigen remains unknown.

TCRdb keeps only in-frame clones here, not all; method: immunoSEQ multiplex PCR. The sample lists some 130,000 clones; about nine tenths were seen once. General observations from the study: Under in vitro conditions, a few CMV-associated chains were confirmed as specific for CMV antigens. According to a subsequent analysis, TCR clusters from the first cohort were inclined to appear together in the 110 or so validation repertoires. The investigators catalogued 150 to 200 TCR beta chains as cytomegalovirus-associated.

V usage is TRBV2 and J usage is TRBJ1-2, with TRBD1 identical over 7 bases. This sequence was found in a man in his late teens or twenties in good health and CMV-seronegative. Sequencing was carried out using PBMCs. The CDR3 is CASSEDPPTGSFYGYTF. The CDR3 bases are TGTGCCAGCAGTGAAGACCCCCCGACAGGGTCCTTCTATGGCTACACCTTC.